The T cell receptor (beta chain) described here comes from a study of technical replicates of blood from a few donors. CDR1 is SGHRS, CDR2 YFSETQ, per germline. Trimming took 0 bases from V and 0 from J, leaving 34 bases between them. CDR3 length: 24 residues. Profiling relied on immunoSEQ multiplex PCR, and the TCRdb table lists in-frame clones only, not all of them. The table has tens of thousands of clones, about 98% seen once. Sequencing used T cells isolated from PBMCs. This sequence was found in a human donor in good health. The rearrangement joins TRBV5-1 to TRBJ2-4; D perhaps matches TRBD2 (6 bases). The CDR3 sequence is CASSLARTWDEGGAPIIAKNIQYF. The DNA for the CDR3 is TGCGCCAGCAGCTTGGCCCGAACTTGGGACGAGGGAGGAGCACCCATTATAGCCAAAAACATTCAGTACTTC.